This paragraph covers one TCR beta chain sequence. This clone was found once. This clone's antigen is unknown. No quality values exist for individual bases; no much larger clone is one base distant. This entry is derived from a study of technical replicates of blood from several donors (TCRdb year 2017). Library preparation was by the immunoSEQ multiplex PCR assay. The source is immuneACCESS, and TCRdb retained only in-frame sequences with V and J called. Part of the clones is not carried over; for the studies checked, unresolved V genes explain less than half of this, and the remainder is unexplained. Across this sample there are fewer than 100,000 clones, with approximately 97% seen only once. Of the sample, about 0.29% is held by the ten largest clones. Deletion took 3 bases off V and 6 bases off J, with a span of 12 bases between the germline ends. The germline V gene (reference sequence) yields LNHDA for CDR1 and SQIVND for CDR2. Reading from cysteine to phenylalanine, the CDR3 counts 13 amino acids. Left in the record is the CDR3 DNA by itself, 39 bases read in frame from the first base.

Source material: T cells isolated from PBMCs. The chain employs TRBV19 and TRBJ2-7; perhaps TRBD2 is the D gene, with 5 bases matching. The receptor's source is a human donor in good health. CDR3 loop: CASSILGSGEQYF. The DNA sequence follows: TGTGCCAGTAGTATCCTGGGGAGCGGCGAGCAGTACTTC. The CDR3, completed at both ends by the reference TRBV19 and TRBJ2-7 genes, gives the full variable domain DGGITQSPKYLFRKEGQNVTLSCEQNLNHDAMYWYRQDPGQGLRLIYYSQIVNDFQKGDIAEGYSVSREKKESFPLTVTSAQKNPTAFYLCASSILGSGEQYFGPGTRLTVT.